This TCR beta chain was observed in a study of T cell responses to AZD1222 COVID-19 vaccine. Per germline, CDR1 LNHDA and CDR2 SQIVND (reference sequence). Losses at the gene ends were 3 bases for V and 8 bases for J; bases not matched to a gene: 7. This CDR3 has 14 residues. About this clone itself: What it recognizes is unknown.

Study results and limitations: No repertoire was sampled before or during the peak T cell response, only after it. Nearly half of unique spike-specific TCRs reportedly avoided B.1.351 and B.1.1.7 mutated regions. Most donors were white British, females outnumbered males, and clonal diversity was possibly underestimated.

Libraries were prepared by immunoSEQ multiplex PCR; TCRdb keeps only in-frame clonotypes and omits some of them. The table lists about 130,000 clones, approximately 85% of them singletons, with around 8.3% in the top ten. The sequences come from peripheral blood, collected 28 days after the second dose of the MenACWY control vaccine. This clonotype originated in an adult who received the MenACWY meningococcal vaccine as a control. J is TRBJ1-1 and V is TRBV19; 9 bases match TRBD1. The CDR3 loop reads CASSMGQGRFEAFF. The CDR3 nucleotides are TGTGCCAGTAGTATGGGACAGGGCCGGTTCGAAGCTTTCTTT. Based on the CDR3 plus reference TRBV19 and TRBJ1-1, the full variable domain is DGGITQSPKYLFRKEGQNVTLSCEQNLNHDAMYWYRQDPGQGLRLIYYSQIVNDFQKGDIAEGYSVSREKKESFPLTVTSAQKNPTAFYLCASSMGQGRFEAFFGQGTRLTVV.